Below, 22 T cell receptor beta chains from the same sample are listed, as sequenced in a study of cytomegalovirus exposure and HLA in healthy donors. Profiling relied on immunoSEQ multiplex PCR, and the TCRdb table lists in-frame clones only, not all of them. The sample records about 400,000 clones, roughly 85% being singletons. The sample consisted of PBMCs. The receptors shown here come from a woman aged 18-30 years in good health and CMV-seronegative.

The chain uses TRBV11-2 and TRBJ2-5; 7 bases align to TRBD1. CDR1 is SGHAT, CDR2 FQNNGV, per germline. This CDR3 has 16 residues. J gave up 5 bases and V 2 bases, and 11 bases lay outside the gene matches. CDR3 sequence (DNA): TGTGCCAGCAGCTTATACCCCGGACAGGTTGGGGAGACCCAGTACTTC. Translation gives CASSLYPGQVGETQYF.

The CDR3 protein is CASSPTAGGAQQYF. The CDR3 DNA sequence: TGTGCCAGCAGCCCTACGGCGGGAGGTGCTCAGCAGTACTTC. The V and J genes are TRBV7-3 and TRBJ2-7, with 8 nucleotides matching TRBD2. V was clipped by 5 bases and J by 8 bases; unmatched bases: 11. The CDR3 spans 14 residues. Germline loops: CDR1 SGHTA, CDR2 FQGTGA.

The chain joins TRBV15 to TRBJ1-5; TRBD1 matches 7 bases. Unmatched junction bases numbered 7, after V lost 0 bases and J lost 2 bases. The CDR3 contains 17 residues. From germline, CDR1 is LNHNV and CDR2 YYDKDF (reference sequence). CDR3 sequence reads: CATSRDRGGRGNQPQHF. The CDR3 DNA reads as TGTGCCACCAGCAGAGATCGAGGGGGCAGGGGCAATCAGCCCCAGCATTTT.

The V and J genes are TRBV4-1 and TRBJ2-7, with D possibly being TRBD1 (6 bases). Trimming cost V 4 bases and J 2 bases, with 9 bases left between them. This CDR3 contains 13 residues. CDR1 and CDR2 (germline): MGHRA, YSYEKL. CDR3 DNA: TGCGCCAGCAGCCGGACAGTAGCCTACGAGCAGTACTTC. Translating gives CASSRTVAYEQYF.

This clone was observed a handful of times. The gene calls are TRBV7-9 and TRBJ2-7; D unclear. The CDR3 length is 11 residues. From germline, CDR1 is SEHNR and CDR2 FQNEAQ (reference sequence). Deletions cut 4 bases from V and 3 bases from J, with 4 bases between. The CDR3 coding sequence is TGTGCCAGCAGCTCCCTCTACGAGCAGTACTTC. Its translation: CASSSLYEQYF.

The chain couples TRBV6-5 to TRBJ2-1, with 8 bases matching TRBD1. Per the germline V gene, CDR1 is MNHEY and CDR2 is SVGAGI. Germline trimming cut 5 bases from V and 6 bases from J; bases unmatched to any gene: 6. There are 14 residues in the CDR3. The DNA of the CDR3 is TGTGCCAGCAGTATCGGACAGGGTGGCAATGAGCAGTTCTTC. This codes for CASSIGQGGNEQFF.

The chain carries TRBV7-3 and TRBJ2-2; 7 nucleotides align to TRBD2. V shed 4 bases and J 2 bases; nucleotides not matched to a gene: 4. The CDR3 consists of 15 residues. The germline gives CDR1 SGHTA, CDR2 FQGTGA. The CDR3 DNA reads TGTGCCAGCAGCTCTTCTAGCGGTAACACCGGGGAGCTGTTTTTT. Translated: CASSSSSGNTGELFF.

The chain joins TRBV2 to TRBJ1-3, with TRBD1 as a possible D gene (5 bases). CDR1 is SNHLY and CDR2 is FYNNEI in the germline V gene. Trimming removed 3 bases from V and 0 bases from J, with 9 bases in between. The CDR3 runs to 15 residues. The CDR3 DNA is TGTGCCAGCAGTGAGTCCAGGGTCTCTGGAAACACCATATATTTT. This gives the protein CASSESRVSGNTIYF.

This clone was recorded a few times. This chain connects TRBV5-1 to TRBJ1-3; D unclear. The CDR3 loop spans 10 amino acids. V was cut by 4 bases and J by 10 bases, with 6 bases left in between. Per germline, CDR1 SGHRS and CDR2 YFSETQ. CDR3 protein: CASSRGTIYF. In DNA, the CDR3 is TGCGCCAGCAGCAGAGGGACCATATATTTT.

This clone was found once. V and J are TRBV5-5 and TRBJ1-5; no clear D gene. The CDR3 runs 16 residues. Trimming removed 4 bases from V and 1 base from J, with 15 bases in between. CDR1 SGHKS and CDR2 YYEKEE come from the germline V gene (reference sequence). The CDR3 DNA is TGTGCCAGCAGCCCTACCAGACCGGGGAGCAATCAGCCCCAGCATTTT. The encoded protein is CASSPTRPGSNQPQHF. Full variable domain (outside the CDR3, taken from reference TRBV5-5 and TRBJ1-5): DAGVTQSPTHLIKTRGQQVTLRCSPISGHKSVSWYQQVLGQGPQFIFQYYEKEERGRGNFPDRFSARQFPNYSSELNVNALLLGDSALYLCASSPTRPGSNQPQHFGDGTRLSIL.

This clone appeared once. The V call is TRBV29-1, the J call TRBJ2-2; 7 positions agree with TRBD1. In germline, CDR1 is SQVTM, CDR2 ANQGSEA. CDR3 length: 15 residues. With 4 bases clipped from V and 3 bases from J, the junction kept 8 bases outside the gene matches. CDR3 nucleotide sequence: TGCAGCGTTGTGACTGACAGGGTCTACACCGGGGAGCTGTTTTTT. Its translation: CSVVTDRVYTGELFF.

This clone showed up just once. The rearrangement uses TRBV18 and TRBJ2-5; a possible D gene is TRBD1 (6 bases). CDR3 size: 21 residues. Trimming took 5 bases from V and 1 from J, leaving 32 bases between them. The V gene's germline CDR1 is KGHSH and CDR2 LQKENI. The CDR3 DNA reads as TGTGCCAGCTCAAGTCTTGGTTTGTCTCTGGGGGCCAGGAAATTCCAAGAGACCCAGTACTTC. This translates into CASSSLGLSLGARKFQETQYF.

The V and J genes are TRBV30 and TRBJ2-1; TRBD2 agrees at 12 bases. Germline trimming cut 3 bases from V and 9 bases from J; bases unmatched to any gene: 9. The CDR3 spans 15 residues. Germline values: CDR1 GTSNPN, CDR2 SVGIG (reference sequence). The CDR3 here is CAWRSPSGGAGEQFF. The CDR3 DNA follows: TGTGCCTGGAGGTCCCCTAGCGGGGGGGCTGGTGAGCAGTTCTTC.

V usage is TRBV5-6 and J usage is TRBJ1-2, with D maybe TRBD1 (6 bases). The germline CDR1 and CDR2 sequences are SGHDT and YYEEEE. Trimming stripped 1 base from V and 3 bases from J, with 13 bases between. The CDR3 contains 15 residues. In DNA, the CDR3 is TGTGCCAGCAGCTTGTCGGGGGGCATTGACTATGGCTACACCTTC. This codes for CASSLSGGIDYGYTF.

This chain connects TRBV9 to TRBJ2-7; TRBD1 is a possible D gene (5 bases). This CDR3 is 15 amino acids long. Germline values: CDR1 SGDLS, CDR2 YYNGEE. Trimming stripped 0 bases from V and 0 bases from J, with 10 bases between. The CDR3 DNA sequence: TGTGCCAGCAGCGTAGGTGACAGCTTCTCCTACGAGCAGTACTTC. Translated: CASSVGDSFSYEQYF.

CDR3 sequence (DNA): TGTGCCAGCAGCTTGGGCAGGGTAGGGGTAGAGCGCAATCAGCCCCAGCATTTT. It is translated as CASSLGRVGVERNQPQHF. This chain connects TRBV7-2 to TRBJ1-5, with D tentatively TRBD1 (5 bases). The CDR3 sequence is 18 residues long. The germline V and J ends were trimmed by 3 bases and 2 bases, with 20 bases remaining between them. Germline CDR1 is SGHTA and CDR2 is FQGNSA.

The V gene is TRBV6-5, the J gene TRBJ2-1, with D possibly TRBD2 on 5 matching bases. V shed 3 bases and J shed 8 bases, with 8 bases lying between them. The CDR3 consists of 12 residues. CDR1 MNHEY and CDR2 SVGAGI come from the germline V gene. CDR3 amino acids: CASSYGEYEQFF. For the CDR3, the DNA is TGTGCCAGCAGTTATGGGGAGTATGAGCAGTTCTTC.

Only one count was recorded for this clone. The chain recombines TRBV6-1 with TRBJ2-4, with D hard to call. The CDR3 is made up of 10 amino acids. Germline V lookup: CDR1 MNHNS, CDR2 SASEGT. Deletions cut 10 bases from V and 10 bases from J, with 11 bases between. The CDR3 here is CATAKPIQYF. For the CDR3, the DNA is TGTGCCACCGCAAAGCCAATTCAGTACTTC.

This rearrangement joins TRBV18 to TRBJ2-7, with TRBD1 matching over 8 bases. This CDR3 is built from 15 residues. Germline V gives CDR1 KGHSH, CDR2 LQKENI. J was trimmed by 3 bases and V by 6 bases; bases with no gene match: 10. The DNA for the CDR3 is TGTGCCAGCTCTCGAACTGGACAGGGAAACTACGAGCAGTACTTC. Encoded protein: CASSRTGQGNYEQYF.

CDR3 sequence reads: CASSEYRTREDEQFF. DNA for the CDR3: TGTGCCAGCAGTGAATATAGGACAAGGGAAGATGAGCAGTTCTTC. The chain has TRBV25-1 and TRBJ2-1; D may be TRBD1 (5 bases). The ends were cut back, 0 bases at V and 8 bases at J, with 14 bases in the middle. Germline V gene data show CDR1 as MGHDK and CDR2 as SYGVNS. The CDR3 runs to 15 residues.

The J gene is TRBJ1-2, the V gene TRBV10-3, with TRBD1 matching over 7 bases. Germline V gene sequence: CDR1 ENHRY, CDR2 SYGVKD. CDR3 length: 15 amino acids. After removal of 0 bases from V and 6 bases from J, the junction contained 7 bases not matched to a gene. The CDR3 sequence: CAISESTGARNGYTF. Written as DNA, the CDR3 is TGTGCCATCAGTGAGTCTACAGGGGCAAGAAATGGCTACACCTTC.

V and J are TRBV30 and TRBJ2-6, with TRBD1 identical over 11 bases. The trim removed 1 base at V and 2 bases at J, leaving 13 bases unmatched. This CDR3 has 20 residues. Germline V lookup: CDR1 GTSNPN, CDR2 SVGIG (reference sequence). The CDR3 DNA reads TGTGCCTGGAGTGGGTCCGGGACAGGGGGTGACCCCACTGGGGCCAACGTCCTGACTTTC. Protein product: CAWSGSGTGGDPTGANVLTF.